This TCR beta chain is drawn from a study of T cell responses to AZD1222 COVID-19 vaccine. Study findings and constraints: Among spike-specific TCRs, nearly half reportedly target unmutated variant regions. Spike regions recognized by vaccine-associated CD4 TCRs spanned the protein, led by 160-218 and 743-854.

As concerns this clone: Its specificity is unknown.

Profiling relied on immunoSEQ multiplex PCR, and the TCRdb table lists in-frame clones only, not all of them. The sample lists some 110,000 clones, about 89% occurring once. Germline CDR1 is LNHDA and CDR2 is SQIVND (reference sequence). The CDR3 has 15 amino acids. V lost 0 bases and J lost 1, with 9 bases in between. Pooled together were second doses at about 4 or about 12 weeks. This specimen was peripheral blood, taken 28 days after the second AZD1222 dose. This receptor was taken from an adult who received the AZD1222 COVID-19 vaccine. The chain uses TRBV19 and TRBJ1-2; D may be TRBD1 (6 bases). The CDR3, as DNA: TGTGCCAGTAGTATAGATAACAGGGATAACTATGGCTACACCTTC. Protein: CASSIDNRDNYGYTF. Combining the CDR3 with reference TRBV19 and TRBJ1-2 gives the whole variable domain DGGITQSPKYLFRKEGQNVTLSCEQNLNHDAMYWYRQDPGQGLRLIYYSQIVNDFQKGDIAEGYSVSREKKESFPLTVTSAQKNPTAFYLCASSIDNRDNYGYTFGSGTRLTVV.